Shown below are 8 T cell receptor beta chains from a single sample sequenced in a study of PD-1 blockade in classical Hodgkin lymphoma (dated by TCRdb to the early 2020s). Libraries were constructed by the immunoSEQ multiplex PCR assay. TCRdb obtained this table from immuneACCESS and retained in-frame rearrangements with V and J assigned. These tables miss some clones; where compared with another copy, unresolved V genes account for less than half of the shortfall, and the remainder is unexplained. Present in this sample are 32,000 or so clones, 90% to 95% of which were seen just once. The ten largest clones capture roughly 0.29% of the sample. The intended sense of this specimen's time point label: cycle 4 day 1 (C4D1), after 5 to 7 weeks of nivolumab. Relapse after autologous stem cell transplantation had occurred in all trial patients, and cohorts A, B and C were distinguished by prior brentuximab vedotin exposure. CD4+ T cells were purified from thawed PBMCs by magnetic negative selection with a Miltenyi CD4+ T cell isolation kit.

The sequencing used CD4+ T cells from blood, collected before the fourth cycle of nivolumab. The receptor source for this set is a human donor with classical Hodgkin lymphoma.

V usage is TRBV11-1 and J usage is TRBJ2-1, with TRBD1 matching 7 bases. CDR1 and CDR2 from the germline V gene are SGHAT and FQDESV (reference sequence). This CDR3 has 12 amino acids. V shed 4 bases, J shed 10 bases, and the junction held 4 bases outside the gene matches. The CDR3 spells CASSWTGSEQFF. Written as DNA, the CDR3 is TGTGCCAGCAGCTGGACAGGCTCCGAGCAGTTCTTC.

This chain links TRBV11-2 with TRBJ2-7; D is ambiguous. This CDR3 is built from 13 residues. Germline V CDR1 and CDR2: SGHAT, FQNNGV. Trimming removed 0 bases at V and 8 bases at J, with 11 bases between. Here the CDR3 reads CASSLEANGQQYF. The DNA for the CDR3 is TGTGCCAGCAGCTTAGAGGCGAATGGGCAGCAGTACTTC.

This clone was observed a handful of times. The chain links TRBV10-2 to TRBJ2-3; possibly TRBD1 for D (5 bases). The CDR3 sequence is 14 residues long. The V end was cut by 8 bases, the J end by 0 bases, with 12 bases between. Germline loops: CDR1 WSHSY, CDR2 SAAADI. The CDR3 loop reads CASLQASSTDTQYF. In DNA form, the CDR3 reads TGCGCCAGCTTACAGGCCTCGAGCACAGATACGCAGTATTTT.

V usage is TRBV19 and J usage is TRBJ2-7; 13 bases are a match to TRBD2. The CDR3 covers 15 residues. V gave up 4 bases and J gave up 3 bases; unmatched junction bases: 3. In germline, CDR1 is LNHDA, CDR2 SQIVND (reference sequence). As DNA, the CDR3 is TGTGCCAGTAGTACGAGGACTAGCGGGAGCTACGAGCAGTACTTC. It translates to CASSTRTSGSYEQYF.

V and J are TRBV7-9 and TRBJ1-1; D uncertain. The CDR3 has 14 residues. Germline CDR1 is SEHNR and CDR2 is FQNEAQ (reference sequence). Trimming stripped 1 base from V and 4 bases from J, with 10 bases between. The CDR3 nucleotides read TGTGCCAGCAGCTTAGAAGCTTCAAGCACTGAAGCTTTCTTT. This encodes CASSLEASSTEAFF.

The V and J genes are TRBV10-2 and TRBJ2-3; 7 positions agree with TRBD2. Trimming at V came to 6 bases and at J to 2 bases, leaving 14 bases not matched to a gene. Germline loops: CDR1 WSHSY, CDR2 SAAADI. The CDR3 totals 17 residues. The CDR3: CASRGAGRLADTDTQYF. DNA of the CDR3: TGCGCCAGCAGAGGGGCGGGGAGACTAGCAGACACAGATACGCAGTATTTT.

The chain has TRBV29-1 and TRBJ2-1; TRBD2 matches at 12 bases. This CDR3 is 12 amino acids long. The germline CDR1 and CDR2 sequences are SQVTM and ANQGSEA. V dropped 4 bases and J dropped 9; count of bases not matched to a gene: 1. The CDR3 loop reads CSVGLAGVEQFF. The CDR3 region has the DNA TGCAGCGTTGGACTAGCGGGAGTTGAGCAGTTCTTC.

This clone was recorded once. The chain has TRBV30 and TRBJ2-1; TRBD2 matches 8 bases. Per germline, CDR1 GTSNPN and CDR2 SVGIG (reference sequence). Trimming at V came to 3 bases and at J to 6 bases, leaving 4 bases not matched to a gene. This CDR3 has 13 amino acids. CDR3 coding DNA: TGTGCCTGGAGACTGGCGGGAGGCAATGAGCAGTTCTTC. Its protein is CAWRLAGGNEQFF.